These 30 T cell receptor beta chains came from one sample sequenced in a study of T-cell memory formation after mild COVID-19. MiXCR, run by TCRdb on the 5' RACE reads, gives a single entry per CDR3 protein. The repertoire includes roughly 450,000 distinct CDR3 sequences, roughly 20% of them detected once, and about 12% sits in the top ten. Sequenced input: PBMCs or a T cell subset sorted from them (not recorded which). These receptors were taken from an adult woman who had mild COVID-19 (a few samples of this study predate the infection). Cell type and time point are not known.

In this sample, this clonotype turned up a few times. The chain uses TRBV29-1 and TRBJ1-1; 7 bases are a match to TRBD1. Per the germline V gene, CDR1 is SQVTM and CDR2 is ANQGSEA. The CDR3 consists of 13 residues. Trimming at V came to 6 bases and at J to 5 bases, leaving 9 bases not matched to a gene. The CDR3 DNA reads TGCAGCGTCGGGAGAGGGGGCGTGACTGAAGCTTTCTTT. Translated, it gives CSVGRGGVTEAFF.

The genes are TRBV12-3 or TRBV12-4 and TRBJ2-7; TRBD1 matches at 8 bases. The trim removed 5 bases at V and 1 base at J, leaving 19 bases unmatched. CDR3 length: 19 amino acids. CDR3 amino acids: CASSRSDLTGTGISYEQYF. Written as DNA, the CDR3 is TGTGCCAGCAGTCGAAGCGACTTAACCGGGACAGGAATATCCTACGAGCAGTACTTC.

The CDR3 region is CASSYSSGRAFYEQYF. Written as DNA, the CDR3 is TGTGCCAGCAGTTACTCCTCCGGGAGGGCCTTCTACGAGCAGTACTTC. The chain uses TRBV6-5 and TRBJ2-7, with TRBD2 identical over 8 bases. The CDR3 contains 16 residues. The germline CDR1 and CDR2 sequences are MNHEY and SVGAGI. V lost 0 bases to trimming and J lost 3 bases; unmatched junction nucleotides: 7.

This clonotype appeared a few times. V usage is TRBV15 and J usage is TRBJ2-5; the D gene is possibly TRBD1 (6 bases). This CDR3 comprises 16 residues. The V end lost 0 bases, the J end lost 7 bases, and 18 bases lay between the germline ends. Germline V gene data show CDR1 as LNHNV and CDR2 as YYDKDF (reference sequence). DNA of the CDR3: TGTGCCACCAGCAGAGAGGATCTGGCACCCAGGGGGACCCAGTACTTC. This sequence encodes CATSREDLAPRGTQYF.

This clonotype was seen only a few times. V and J are TRBV12-3 or TRBV12-4 and TRBJ1-2, with D perhaps matching TRBD1 (5 bases). Trimming shortened V by 6 bases and J by 0 bases, and 17 bases separated the two germline ends. The CDR3 has 16 residues. The CDR3 coding sequence is TGTGCCAGCAGGCGGGACGGAGCCGGAGCTAACTATGGCTACACCTTC. Translation: CASRRDGAGANYGYTF.

This clonotype showed up just a few times. The chain has TRBV27 and TRBJ2-3, with 8 bases fitting TRBD1. The CDR3 runs 14 residues. J lost 5 bases, V lost 1 base, and 2 bases had no gene match. In germline, CDR1 is MNHEY, CDR2 SMNVEV (reference sequence). The chain's CDR3 is CASSLWTGRDTQYF. CDR3 sequence (DNA): TGTGCCAGCAGTTTATGGACAGGGCGAGATACGCAGTATTTT.

CDR3 coding DNA: TGTGCCAGCAGCCCTGGGACAGCAGAGACAGAGACCCAGTACTTC. Amino acid sequence: CASSPGTAETETQYF. J is TRBJ2-5 and V is TRBV7-9, with 7 bases fitting TRBD1. CDR3 length equals 15 residues. The V gene end was trimmed by 5 bases and the J gene end by 4 bases; junction bases not matched to a gene: 10. Germline CDR1 reads SEHNR; CDR2 reads FQNEAQ (reference sequence).

This clonotype was seen a handful of times. V usage is TRBV13 and J usage is TRBJ1-2; TRBD1 agrees at 9 bases. With V trimmed by 3 bases and J by 4 bases, 12 bases remained unmatched. This CDR3 has 17 amino acids. Germline-derived CDR1 and CDR2 are PRHDT and FYEKMQ (reference sequence). CDR3 sequence reads: CASSFGGQGSLLYGYTF. The DNA of the CDR3 is TGTGCCAGCAGCTTTGGGGGACAGGGATCCCTCCTCTATGGCTACACCTTC.

This clonotype occurred many times. The chain uses TRBV24-1 and TRBJ2-2; D is undetermined. Trimming removed 4 bases at V and 3 bases at J, with 11 bases between. The germline V gene has CDR1 KGHDR and CDR2 SFDVKD. The CDR3 is made up of 15 amino acids. DNA for the CDR3: TGTGCCACCAGTGACCGAAGAACAGACACCGGGGAGCTGTTTTTT. It specifies CATSDRRTDTGELFF.

V gene TRBV20-1 combines with J gene TRBJ2-5, with 14 bases matching TRBD2. Germline V CDR1 and CDR2: DFQATT, SNEGSKA (reference sequence). The CDR3 consists of 16 residues. V was pared by 1 base and J by 5 bases, with 6 bases of the junction left unmatched. CDR3: CSARGLAGGPGETQYF. CDR3 DNA sequence: TGCAGTGCTAGAGGACTAGCGGGAGGGCCTGGGGAGACCCAGTACTTC.

The chain uses TRBV12-3 or TRBV12-4 and TRBJ2-7; D not certain. Trimming removed 3 bases from V and 0 bases from J, with 6 bases in between. This CDR3 comprises 13 residues. CDR3 nucleotides: TGTGCCAGCAGTTTGGTCTACTCCTACGAGCAGTACTTC. This translates into CASSLVYSYEQYF.

The rearrangement joins TRBV6-5 to TRBJ2-7; 9 bases fit TRBD1. This CDR3 contains 16 residues. Germline trimming cut 6 bases from V and 3 bases from J; bases unmatched to any gene: 12. CDR1 and CDR2 (germline): MNHEY, SVGAGI. CDR3 residues: CASSLLAGQGGYEQYF. CDR3 DNA: TGTGCCAGCAGCCTACTCGCGGGACAGGGTGGCTACGAGCAGTACTTC.

This chain uses TRBV4-3 with TRBJ2-7, with TRBD2 identical over 8 bases. V gave up 0 bases and J gave up 6 bases; unmatched junction bases: 13. Germline lookup yields CDR1 LGHNA and CDR2 YSLEER. The CDR3 extends over 17 amino acids. The CDR3 region has the DNA TGCGCCAGCAGCCAAGATCCATTAGCGGGAAGGGCCTGCGAGCAGTACTTC. Translation: CASSQDPLAGRACEQYF.

The rearrangement links TRBV12-3 or TRBV12-4 to TRBJ2-5; the match to TRBD2 covers 12 bases. This CDR3 spans 17 amino acids. V lost 4 bases to trimming and J lost 2 bases; unmatched junction nucleotides: 8. The CDR3 is CASSSPETSGGQETQYF. In DNA, the CDR3 is TGTGCCAGCAGTTCCCCTGAGACTAGCGGGGGACAAGAGACCCAGTACTTC.

This clonotype was counted only a few times. V gene TRBV27 combines with J gene TRBJ1-5; D unclear. Per the germline V gene, CDR1 is MNHEY and CDR2 is SMNVEV (reference sequence). Trimming removed 5 bases at V and 0 bases at J, with 14 bases between. There are 16 residues in the CDR3. The CDR3 spells CASSPRPPYSNQPQHF. The CDR3 DNA sequence: TGTGCCAGCAGTCCACGGCCCCCTTATAGCAATCAGCCCCAGCATTTT.

The J gene is TRBJ2-3, the V gene TRBV12-3 or TRBV12-4, with a weak D call TRBD2 (6 bases). The CDR3 covers 15 residues. V lost 2 bases and J 2 bases, leaving 11 bases between the germline ends. DNA for the CDR3: TGTGCCAGCAGTTTACAGAGACTAGTCACAGATACGCAGTATTTT. Protein sequence: CASSLQRLVTDTQYF.

This clonotype was counted between two and nine times. This chain joins TRBV7-2 and TRBJ1-2, with 10 positions matching TRBD1. The CDR3 is made up of 14 amino acids. The germline V gene has CDR1 SGHTA and CDR2 FQGNSA. V lost 5 bases and J lost 4; bases outside the gene matches: 4. The CDR3 loop is CASSRDRGSYGYTF. CDR3 DNA: TGTGCCAGCAGCCGGGACAGGGGAAGCTATGGCTACACCTTC.

The J gene is TRBJ2-1, the V gene TRBV7-2; the D call may be TRBD1 or TRBD2 (6 bases each). This CDR3 region has 14 residues. Per the germline V gene, CDR1 is SGHTA and CDR2 is FQGNSA. Trimming left V 5 bases short and J 9 bases short, with 17 bases between. The CDR3 sequence: CASSVTGASGEQFF. The CDR3 DNA sequence: TGTGCCAGCAGCGTGACGGGGGCCAGCGGTGAGCAGTTCTTC.

The table lists this clonotype with a few counts. The chain couples TRBV28 to TRBJ2-1; 8 bases are shared with TRBD1. The CDR3 runs to 13 residues. Germline V gene lookup returns CDR1 MDHEN and CDR2 SYDVKM. Germline trimming cut 8 bases from V and 8 bases from J; bases unmatched to any gene: 8. The CDR3 DNA reads as TGTGCCAGCGGGCGGACAGGGTTGGATGAGCAGTTCTTC. This codes for CASGRTGLDEQFF. The variable domain in full, with the rest retrieved from reference TRBV28 and TRBJ2-1, is DVKVTQSSRYLVKRTGEKVFLECVQDMDHENMFWYRQDPGLGLRLIYFSYDVKMKEKGDIPEGYSVSREKKERFSLILESASTNQTSMYLCASGRTGLDEQFFGPGTRLTVL.

This chain uses TRBV7-2 with TRBJ2-7; a weak D match, TRBD1 (5 bases). Germline V CDR1 and CDR2: SGHTA, FQGNSA. Trimming removed 3 bases at V and 4 bases at J, with 13 bases between. The CDR3 length is 14 residues. The CDR3 bases are TGTGCCAGCAGCTTCGCAGGGATGGAGTACGAGCAGTACTTC. It translates to CASSFAGMEYEQYF.

This chain connects TRBV2 to TRBJ1-4; a possible D gene is TRBD1 (5 bases). V lost 4 bases and J 8 bases, leaving 11 bases between the germline ends. Germline CDR1 reads SNHLY; CDR2 reads FYNNEI. The CDR3 is 13 residues long. The CDR3 region has the DNA TGTGCCAGCAGTGGAAGCAGGGTAGAAAAACTGTTTTTT. It codes for CASSGSRVEKLFF.

The chain has TRBV6-6 and TRBJ2-2; TRBD2 is a possible D gene (6 bases). Germline lookup yields CDR1 MNHNY and CDR2 SVGAGI (reference sequence). V gave up 6 bases and J gave up 6 bases, with 14 bases separating them. This CDR3 comprises 14 residues. The CDR3 DNA sequence: TGTGCCAGCAGCTTCGGGGAGGCCGCCGGGGAGCTGTTTTTT. Translation: CASSFGEAAGELFF.

This sequence joins TRBV20-1 and TRBJ2-7; no firm D call. V was cut by 3 bases and J by 3 bases, with 9 bases left in between. This CDR3 region has 12 residues. CDR1 and CDR2 from the germline V gene are DFQATT and SNEGSKA (reference sequence). The CDR3 bases are TGCAGTGCTAGGAGCGCTTTCTACGAGCAGTACTTC. Encoded protein: CSARSAFYEQYF.

This clonotype occurred a few times. The genes are TRBV5-5 and TRBJ1-5; the D is unclear. V lost 2 bases and J lost 4, with 10 bases in between. The CDR3 loop spans 14 amino acids. Germline V lookup: CDR1 SGHKS, CDR2 YYEKEE (reference sequence). The CDR3 region has the DNA TGTGCCAGCAGCTTTTGGGCAGGAAATCAGCCCCAGCATTTT. It specifies CASSFWAGNQPQHF. Combining the CDR3 with reference TRBV5-5 and TRBJ1-5 gives the whole variable domain DAGVTQSPTHLIKTRGQQVTLRCSPISGHKSVSWYQQVLGQGPQFIFQYYEKEERGRGNFPDRFSARQFPNYSSELNVNALLLGDSALYLCASSFWAGNQPQHFGDGTRLSIL.

This clonotype was recorded many times. The chain employs TRBV7-2 and TRBJ2-7, with D tentatively TRBD2 (5 bases). Germline V gives CDR1 SGHTA, CDR2 FQGNSA. V lost 10 bases and J 5 bases, leaving 12 bases between the germline ends. This CDR3 is built from 11 residues. CDR3 amino acids: CATGVRHEQYF. The CDR3 region has the DNA TGTGCCACCGGGGTCCGGCACGAGCAGTACTTC.

CDR3 in amino acids: CASRPFGTSGSNEQFF. The CDR3 bases are TGTGCCAGCAGGCCTTTCGGGACTAGCGGGAGCAATGAGCAGTTCTTC. This chain joins TRBV5-6 and TRBJ2-1, with 14 bases aligning to TRBD2. Germline V gene lookup returns CDR1 SGHDT and CDR2 YYEEEE. The CDR3 runs to 16 residues. V was clipped by 5 bases and J by 6 bases; unmatched bases: 7.

This CDR3 reads CASSLLTGTYNEQFF. The CDR3, as DNA: TGCGCCAGCAGCCTTCTGACAGGAACCTACAATGAGCAGTTCTTC. This chain links TRBV4-3 with TRBJ2-1, with a possible D match to TRBD1 (6 bases). CDR1 LGHNA and CDR2 YSLEER come from the germline V gene. The CDR3 extends over 15 amino acids. Trimming shortened V by 4 bases and J by 2 bases, and 12 bases separated the two germline ends.

This clonotype has at least ten counts. The chain carries TRBV4-1 and TRBJ2-6, with D possibly being TRBD1 (6 bases). CDR1 is MGHRA, CDR2 YSYEKL, per germline. The CDR3 extends over 20 amino acids. The V gene lost 1 base and the J gene lost 0 bases, with 19 bases spanning the gap. CDR3 sequence reads: CASSQGFWDTHHSGANVLTF. The CDR3 bases are TGCGCCAGCAGCCAAGGGTTTTGGGACACCCACCACTCTGGGGCCAACGTCCTGACTTTC.

The genes are TRBV3-1 and TRBJ2-5, with D maybe TRBD2 (5 bases). CDR3 length equals 13 residues. From germline, CDR1 is LGHDT and CDR2 YNNKEL (reference sequence). With 1 base removed from V and 7 bases from J, the gap between germline ends came to 10 bases. The CDR3 is CASSQGGYRTQYF. Here the CDR3 DNA reads TGTGCCAGCAGCCAAGGAGGGTACCGGACCCAGTACTTC.

This clonotype showed up just a few times. The chain combines TRBV30 with TRBJ2-7, with 8 bases matching TRBD1. The CDR3 consists of 11 residues. V was clipped by 5 bases and J by 3 bases; unmatched bases: 0. Germline-derived CDR1 and CDR2 are GTSNPN and SVGIG (reference sequence). CDR3 nucleotides: TGTGCCTGGGGGACAGGCTACGAGCAGTACTTC. It codes for CAWGTGYEQYF.